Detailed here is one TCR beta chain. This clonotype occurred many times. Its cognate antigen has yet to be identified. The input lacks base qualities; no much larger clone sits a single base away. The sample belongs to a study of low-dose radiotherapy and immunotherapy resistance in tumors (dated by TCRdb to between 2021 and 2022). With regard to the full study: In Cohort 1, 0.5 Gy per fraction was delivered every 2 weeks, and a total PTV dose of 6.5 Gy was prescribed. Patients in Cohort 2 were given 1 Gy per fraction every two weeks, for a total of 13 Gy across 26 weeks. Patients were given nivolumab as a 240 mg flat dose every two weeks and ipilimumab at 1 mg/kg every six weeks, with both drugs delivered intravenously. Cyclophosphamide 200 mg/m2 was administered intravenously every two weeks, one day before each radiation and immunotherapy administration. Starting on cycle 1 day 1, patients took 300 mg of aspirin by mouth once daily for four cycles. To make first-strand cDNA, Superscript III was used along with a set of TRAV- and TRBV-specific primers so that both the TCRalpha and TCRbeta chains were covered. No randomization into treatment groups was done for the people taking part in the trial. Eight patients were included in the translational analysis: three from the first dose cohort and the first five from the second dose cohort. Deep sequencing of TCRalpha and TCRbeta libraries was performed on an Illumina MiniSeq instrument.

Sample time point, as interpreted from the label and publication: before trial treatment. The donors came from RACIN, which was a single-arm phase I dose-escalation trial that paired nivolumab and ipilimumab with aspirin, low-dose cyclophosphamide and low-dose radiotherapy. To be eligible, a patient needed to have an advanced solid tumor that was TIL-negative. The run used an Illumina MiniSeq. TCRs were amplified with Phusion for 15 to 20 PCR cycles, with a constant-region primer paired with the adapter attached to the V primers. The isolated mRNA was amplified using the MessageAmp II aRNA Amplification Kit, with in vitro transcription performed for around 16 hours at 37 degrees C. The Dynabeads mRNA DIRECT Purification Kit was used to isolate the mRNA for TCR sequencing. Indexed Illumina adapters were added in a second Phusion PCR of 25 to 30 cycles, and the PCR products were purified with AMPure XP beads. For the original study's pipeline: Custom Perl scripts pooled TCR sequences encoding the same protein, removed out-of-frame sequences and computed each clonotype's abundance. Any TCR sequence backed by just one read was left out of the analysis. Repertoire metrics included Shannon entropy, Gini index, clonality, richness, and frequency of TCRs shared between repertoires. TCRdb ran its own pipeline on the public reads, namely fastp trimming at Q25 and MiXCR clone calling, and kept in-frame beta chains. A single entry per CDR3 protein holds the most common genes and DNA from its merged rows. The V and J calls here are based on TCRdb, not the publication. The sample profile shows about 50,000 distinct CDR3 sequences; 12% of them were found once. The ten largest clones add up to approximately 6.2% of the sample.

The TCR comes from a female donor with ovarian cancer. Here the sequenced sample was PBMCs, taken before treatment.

Read as DNA, the sequence is TGTGCCAGCAGCTTAATTAACGAGCAGTACTTC. This translates into CASSLINEQYF. The sequence joins TRBV11-2 to TRBJ2-7; the D gene cannot be named for sure. CDR1 and CDR2 were assigned from the germline V gene as SGHAT and FQNNGV. The CDR3 covers 11 residues, taking in both the cysteine and the phenylalanine. CDR3 DNA only is kept here, 33 bases in frame from base 1. The junction carries 4 bases between V and J, which are trimmed by 2 bases and 5 bases respectively.